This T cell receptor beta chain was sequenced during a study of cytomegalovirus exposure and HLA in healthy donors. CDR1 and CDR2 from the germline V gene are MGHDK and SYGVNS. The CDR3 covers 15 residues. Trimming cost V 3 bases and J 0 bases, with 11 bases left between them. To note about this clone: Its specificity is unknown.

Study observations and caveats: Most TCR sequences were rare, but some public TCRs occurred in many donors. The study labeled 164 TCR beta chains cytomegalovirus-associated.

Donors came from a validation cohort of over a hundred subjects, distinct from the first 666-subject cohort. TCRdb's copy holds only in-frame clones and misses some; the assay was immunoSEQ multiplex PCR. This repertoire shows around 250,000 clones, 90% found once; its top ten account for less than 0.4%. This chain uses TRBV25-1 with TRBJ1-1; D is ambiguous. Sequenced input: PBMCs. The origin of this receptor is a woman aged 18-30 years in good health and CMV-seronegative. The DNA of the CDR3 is TGTGCCAGCAGTGATCCGGGTTCAATGAACACTGAAGCTTTCTTT. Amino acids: CASSDPGSMNTEAFF.